This TCR beta chain derives from a study of CD8 T cells in Susac syndrome. The CDR3 totals 14 residues. Germline V gives CDR1 SGHNT, CDR2 YYREEE (reference sequence). V shed 2 bases and J 6 bases; nucleotides not matched to a gene: 5. With random hexamers, reverse transcription was performed on about 0.5 to 1 ug of RNA. Amplification of TCR beta CDR3 by immunoSEQ multiplex PCR spanned 54 Vbeta and 13 Jbeta. One entry per CDR3 protein, called by TCRdb with MiXCR from the immunoSEQ multiplex PCR reads. Of 350,000 to 550,000 distinct CDR3 sequences listed, approximately 85% are singletons. The authors sequenced TCR beta from blood CD8+ and CD4+ T cells. The multiple sclerosis control group consisted of treatment-naive patients whose relapsing-remitting disease, which was either stable or active, fulfilled revised McDonald criteria. TEMRA cells were enriched by FACS, while CD8+ and CD4+ T cells were obtained through a negative isolation that was performed magnetically.

Sequencing was carried out using CD8+ T cells from PBMCs. The receptor was isolated from a human donor with multiple sclerosis. The V and J genes are TRBV5-4 and TRBJ2-7, with 10 bases fitting TRBD2. Here the CDR3 reads CASSFSSGSIEQYF. The CDR3 coding sequence is TGTGCCAGCAGCTTCTCTAGCGGGAGTATCGAGCAGTACTTC.